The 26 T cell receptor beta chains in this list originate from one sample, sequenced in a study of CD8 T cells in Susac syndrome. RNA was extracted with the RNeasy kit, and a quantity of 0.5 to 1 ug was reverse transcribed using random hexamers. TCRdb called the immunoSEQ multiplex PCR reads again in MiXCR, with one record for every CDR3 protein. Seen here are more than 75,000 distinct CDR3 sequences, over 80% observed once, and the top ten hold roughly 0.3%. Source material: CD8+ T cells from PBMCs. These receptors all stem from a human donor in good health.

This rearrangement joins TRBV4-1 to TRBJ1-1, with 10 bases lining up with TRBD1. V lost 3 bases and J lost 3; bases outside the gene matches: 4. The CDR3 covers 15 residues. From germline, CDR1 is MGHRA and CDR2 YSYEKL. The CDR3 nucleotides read TGCGCCAGCAGCCAGCGAGGACAGGGGGACACTGAAGCTTTCTTT. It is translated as CASSQRGQGDTEAFF.

CDR3 residues: CAISEGQGHQPQHF. The CDR3 region has the DNA TGTGCCATCAGTGAGGGACAGGGACATCAGCCCCAGCATTTT. The rearrangement links TRBV10-3 to TRBJ1-5, with 8 bases lining up with TRBD1. V lost 2 bases and J lost 5; bases outside the gene matches: 2. This CDR3 contains 14 residues. Germline V gene lookup returns CDR1 ENHRY and CDR2 SYGVKD.

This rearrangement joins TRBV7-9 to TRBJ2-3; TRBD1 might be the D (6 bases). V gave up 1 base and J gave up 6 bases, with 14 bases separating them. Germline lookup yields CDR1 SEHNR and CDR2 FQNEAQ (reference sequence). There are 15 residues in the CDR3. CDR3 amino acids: CASSLGTALGDTQYF. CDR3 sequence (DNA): TGTGCCAGCAGCTTAGGGACAGCCCTTGGGGATACGCAGTATTTT.

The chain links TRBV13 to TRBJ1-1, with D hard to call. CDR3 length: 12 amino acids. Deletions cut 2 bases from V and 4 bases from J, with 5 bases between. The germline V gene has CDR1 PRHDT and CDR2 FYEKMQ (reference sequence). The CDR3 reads CASSLQITEAFF. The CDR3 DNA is TGTGCCAGCAGCTTACAGATCACTGAAGCTTTCTTT.

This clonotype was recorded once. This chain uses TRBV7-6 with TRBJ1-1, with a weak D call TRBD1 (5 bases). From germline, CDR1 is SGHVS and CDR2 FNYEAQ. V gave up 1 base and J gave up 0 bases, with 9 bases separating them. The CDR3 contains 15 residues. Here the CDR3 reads CASSLGQYMNTEAFF. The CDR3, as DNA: TGTGCCAGCAGCTTAGGACAGTACATGAACACTGAAGCTTTCTTT.

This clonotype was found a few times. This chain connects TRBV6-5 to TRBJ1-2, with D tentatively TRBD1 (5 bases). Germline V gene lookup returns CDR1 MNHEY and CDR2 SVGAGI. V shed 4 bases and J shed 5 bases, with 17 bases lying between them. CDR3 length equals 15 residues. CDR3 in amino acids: CASSFGDGARYGYTF. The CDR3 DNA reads TGTGCCAGCAGTTTCGGTGATGGGGCCAGGTATGGCTACACCTTC.

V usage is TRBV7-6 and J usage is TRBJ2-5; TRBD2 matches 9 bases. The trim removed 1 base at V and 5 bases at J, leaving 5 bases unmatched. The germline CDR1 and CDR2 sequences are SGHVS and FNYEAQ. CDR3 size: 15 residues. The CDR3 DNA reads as TGTGCCAGCAGCTTAGTCGGTAGCGGGGGCGAGACCCAGTACTTC. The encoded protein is CASSLVGSGGETQYF.

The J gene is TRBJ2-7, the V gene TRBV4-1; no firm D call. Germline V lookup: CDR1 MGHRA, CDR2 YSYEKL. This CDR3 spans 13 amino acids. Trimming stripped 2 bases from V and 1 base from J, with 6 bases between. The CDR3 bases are TGCGCCAGCAGCCAAAAGGAATCCTACGAGCAGTACTTC. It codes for CASSQKESYEQYF.

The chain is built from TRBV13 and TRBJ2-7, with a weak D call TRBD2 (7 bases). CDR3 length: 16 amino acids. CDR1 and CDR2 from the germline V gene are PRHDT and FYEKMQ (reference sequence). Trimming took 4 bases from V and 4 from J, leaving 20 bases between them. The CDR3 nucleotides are TGTGCCAGCAGCTCAACCGGGGACACGGGAGGTTACGAGCAGTACTTC. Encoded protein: CASSSTGDTGGYEQYF.

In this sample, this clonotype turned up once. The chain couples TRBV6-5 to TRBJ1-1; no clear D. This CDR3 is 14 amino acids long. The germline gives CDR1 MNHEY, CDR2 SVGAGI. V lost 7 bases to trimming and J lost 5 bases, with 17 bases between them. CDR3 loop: CASITAGMRTEAFF. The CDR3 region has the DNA TGTGCCAGCATCACCGCGGGGATGAGGACTGAAGCTTTCTTT.

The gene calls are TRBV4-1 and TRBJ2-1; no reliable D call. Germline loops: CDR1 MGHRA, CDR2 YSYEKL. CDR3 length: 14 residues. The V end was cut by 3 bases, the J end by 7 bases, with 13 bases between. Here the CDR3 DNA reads TGCGCCAGCAGCCATCTGGACCGGCTGAATGAGCAGTTCTTC. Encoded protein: CASSHLDRLNEQFF.

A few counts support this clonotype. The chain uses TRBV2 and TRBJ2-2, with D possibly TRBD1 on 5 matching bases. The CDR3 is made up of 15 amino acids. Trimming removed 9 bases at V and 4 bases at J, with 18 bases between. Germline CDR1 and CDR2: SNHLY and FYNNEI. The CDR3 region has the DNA TGTGCCAGGCAGGATATGGGGCAGGGCACCGGGGAGCTGTTTTTT. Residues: CARQDMGQGTGELFF.

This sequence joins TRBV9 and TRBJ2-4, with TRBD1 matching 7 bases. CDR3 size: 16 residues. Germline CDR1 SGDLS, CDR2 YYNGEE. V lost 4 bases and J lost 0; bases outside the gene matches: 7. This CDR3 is CASSPRTGLAKNIQYF. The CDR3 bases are TGTGCCAGCAGCCCCCGGACAGGTCTAGCCAAAAACATTCAGTACTTC.

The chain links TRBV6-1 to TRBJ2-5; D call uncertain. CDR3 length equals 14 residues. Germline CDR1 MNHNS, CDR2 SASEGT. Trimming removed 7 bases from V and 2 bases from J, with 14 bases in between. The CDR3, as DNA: TGTGCCAGCAATATAGCTAATTGGCAAGAGACCCAGTACTTC. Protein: CASNIANWQETQYF.

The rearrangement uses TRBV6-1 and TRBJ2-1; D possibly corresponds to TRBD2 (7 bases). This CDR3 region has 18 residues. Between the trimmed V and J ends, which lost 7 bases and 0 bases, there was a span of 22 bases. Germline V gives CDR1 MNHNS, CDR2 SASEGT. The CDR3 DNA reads TGTGCCAGCATCTGGGGGCTAGCGGATCTCAGCTCCTACAATGAGCAGTTCTTC. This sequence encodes CASIWGLADLSSYNEQFF.

In DNA, the CDR3 is TGTGCCAGCAGCCCGCCGGGAGTAAAAAGCACAGATACGCAGTATTTT. Its translation: CASSPPGVKSTDTQYF. The chain joins TRBV13 to TRBJ2-3; possible D gene TRBD2, 6 bases. This CDR3 region has 16 residues. V lost 5 bases, J lost 0 bases, and 15 bases lay in between. The germline gives CDR1 PRHDT, CDR2 FYEKMQ (reference sequence).

The CDR3 nucleotides read TGTGCCAGCAGTCCCCAGACAGGGGAAGTTGATGGCTACACCTTC. It yields the protein CASSPQTGEVDGYTF. V gene TRBV2 combines with J gene TRBJ1-2, with 8 bases fitting TRBD1. With V trimmed by 5 bases and J by 6 bases, 11 bases remained unmatched. Germline V gives CDR1 SNHLY, CDR2 FYNNEI. The CDR3 is made up of 15 amino acids.

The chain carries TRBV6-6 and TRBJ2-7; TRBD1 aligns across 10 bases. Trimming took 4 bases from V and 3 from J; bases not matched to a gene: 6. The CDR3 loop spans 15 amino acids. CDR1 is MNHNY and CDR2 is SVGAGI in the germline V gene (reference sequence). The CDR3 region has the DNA TGTGCCAGCAGTTCCCCTGACAGGGGGCACTACGAGCAGTACTTC. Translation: CASSSPDRGHYEQYF.

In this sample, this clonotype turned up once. In DNA, the CDR3 is TGTGCCATCAGGATGGAGGAGGGGGAGAAAGGAAACACCATATATTTT. It is translated as CAIRMEEGEKGNTIYF. This sequence joins TRBV10-3 and TRBJ1-3; D may be TRBD1 (6 bases). CDR1 ENHRY and CDR2 SYGVKD come from the germline V gene. This CDR3 is 16 amino acids long. Trimming removed 6 bases from V and 4 bases from J, with 19 bases in between.

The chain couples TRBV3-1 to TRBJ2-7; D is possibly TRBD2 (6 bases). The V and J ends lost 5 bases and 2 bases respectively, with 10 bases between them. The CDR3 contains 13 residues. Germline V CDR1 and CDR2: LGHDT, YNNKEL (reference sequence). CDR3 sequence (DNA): TGTGCCAGCAGCGAGGGAGGCCCCTACGAGCAGTACTTC. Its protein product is CASSEGGPYEQYF.

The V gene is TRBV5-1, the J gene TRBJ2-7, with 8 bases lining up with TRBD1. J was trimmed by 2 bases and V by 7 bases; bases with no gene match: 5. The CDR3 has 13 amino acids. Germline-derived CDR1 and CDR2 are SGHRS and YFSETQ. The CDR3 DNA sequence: TGCGCCAGCGGGGGACAGGCCCCCTACGAGCAGTACTTC. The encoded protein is CASGGQAPYEQYF.

The CDR3, as DNA: TGTGCCAGCAGCCAAGACCCGACAGGGAACGAGCAGTACTTC. It is translated as CASSQDPTGNEQYF. The chain carries TRBV4-2 and TRBJ2-7; 7 nucleotides line up with TRBD1. Trimming at V came to 0 bases and at J to 5 bases, leaving 4 bases not matched to a gene. Germline assignment: CDR1 LGHNA and CDR2 YNFKEQ. CDR3 length: 14 amino acids.

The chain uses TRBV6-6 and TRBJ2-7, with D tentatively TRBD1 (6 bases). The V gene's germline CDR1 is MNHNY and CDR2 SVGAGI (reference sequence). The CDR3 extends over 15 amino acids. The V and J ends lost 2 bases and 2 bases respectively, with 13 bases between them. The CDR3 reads CASSYPTGSPYEQYF. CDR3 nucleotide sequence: TGTGCCAGCAGTTACCCAACAGGGAGCCCCTACGAGCAGTACTTC.

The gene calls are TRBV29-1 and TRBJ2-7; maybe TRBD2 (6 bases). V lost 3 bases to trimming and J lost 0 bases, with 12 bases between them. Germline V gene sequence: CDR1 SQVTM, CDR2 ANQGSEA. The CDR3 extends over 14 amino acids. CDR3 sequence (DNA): TGCAGCGTTGACCGGGCGGGGAACTCCTACGAGCAGTACTTC. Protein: CSVDRAGNSYEQYF.

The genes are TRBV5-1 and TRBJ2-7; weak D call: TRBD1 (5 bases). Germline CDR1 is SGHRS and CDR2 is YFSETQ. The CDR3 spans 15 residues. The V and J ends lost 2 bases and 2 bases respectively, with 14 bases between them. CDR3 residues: CASSLTGVGPYEQYF. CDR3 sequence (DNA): TGCGCCAGCAGCTTAACAGGAGTCGGGCCCTACGAGCAGTACTTC.

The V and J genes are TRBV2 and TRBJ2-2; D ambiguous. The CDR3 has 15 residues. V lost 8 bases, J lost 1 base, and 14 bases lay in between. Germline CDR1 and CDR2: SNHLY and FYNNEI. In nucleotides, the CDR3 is TGTGCCAGCTTCGAAGGACGGCAGAACACCGGGGAGCTGTTTTTT. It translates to CASFEGRQNTGELFF. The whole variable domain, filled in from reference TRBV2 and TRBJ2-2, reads EPEVTQTPSHQVTQMGQEVILRCVPISNHLYFYWYRQILGQKVEFLVSFYNNEISEKSEIFDDQFSVERPDGSNFTLKIRSTKLEDSAMYFCASFEGRQNTGELFFGEGSRLTVL.